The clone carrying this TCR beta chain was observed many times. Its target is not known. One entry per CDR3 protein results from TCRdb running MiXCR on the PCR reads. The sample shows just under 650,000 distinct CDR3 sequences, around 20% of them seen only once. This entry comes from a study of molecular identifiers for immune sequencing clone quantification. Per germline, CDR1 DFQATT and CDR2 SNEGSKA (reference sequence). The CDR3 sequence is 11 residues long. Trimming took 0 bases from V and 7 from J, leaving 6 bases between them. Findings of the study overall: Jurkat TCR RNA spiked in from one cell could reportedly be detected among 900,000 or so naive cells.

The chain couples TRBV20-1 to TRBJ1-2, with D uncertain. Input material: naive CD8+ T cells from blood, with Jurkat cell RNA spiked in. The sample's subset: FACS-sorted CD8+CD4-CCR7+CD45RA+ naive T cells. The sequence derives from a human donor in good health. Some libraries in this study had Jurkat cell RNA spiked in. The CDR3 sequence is CSARDPSGYTF. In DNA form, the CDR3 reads TGCAGTGCTAGAGACCCCTCTGGCTACACCTTC.